The 17 T cell receptor beta chains presented below share a single source sample, sequenced in a study of post-analysis software for immune sequencing data. Study-wide points: The five TRBV segments detected at higher frequency in patients than in controls included TRBV5-6, TRBV5-1 and TRBV20-1.

These receptors are not linked to any known antigen. Presence of unique molecular identifiers characterized the TCR beta cDNA libraries. TCRdb ran MiXCR on the PCR reads and lists one entry per CDR3 protein. Of roughly 540,000 distinct CDR3 sequences detected, around 31% appear once; the ten largest clones hold around 5.9%. What was sequenced was blood. These receptors all come from a girl under 18 with multiple sclerosis.

The CDR3 spells CASNAGIYEQFF. CDR3 sequence (DNA): TGTGCCAGCAATGCAGGGATCTATGAGCAGTTCTTC. The gene calls are TRBV12-3 or TRBV12-4 and TRBJ2-1; perhaps TRBD1 as D (5 bases). This CDR3 has 12 residues. Between the trimmed V and J ends, which lost 7 bases and 8 bases, there was a span of 12 bases.

The rearrangement uses TRBV27 and TRBJ2-5; 9 bases are shared with TRBD1. The CDR3 spans 15 residues. V shed 8 bases, J shed 0 bases, and the junction held 7 bases outside the gene matches. In germline, CDR1 is MNHEY, CDR2 SMNVEV (reference sequence). DNA of the CDR3: TGTGCCAGCGGGGACAGGGTAGGCTACCAAGAGACCCAGTACTTC. Its translation is CASGDRVGYQETQYF.

This clonotype occurred once. The chain joins TRBV2 to TRBJ2-1; TRBD2 agrees at 8 bases. The germline gives CDR1 SNHLY, CDR2 FYNNEI. This CDR3 comprises 16 residues. The V gene end was trimmed by 2 bases and the J gene end by 5 bases; junction bases not matched to a gene: 8. CDR3 sequence (DNA): TGTGCCAGCAGTGAACCGGGCCTAGCGGGCCACAATGAGCAGTTCTTC. Translating it yields CASSEPGLAGHNEQFF.

The CDR3, as DNA: TGCGCCAGCAGTGAGGACAGGGAGGATGAAAAACTGTTTTTT. This translates into CASSEDREDEKLFF. The genes are TRBV10-2 and TRBJ1-4; TRBD1 aligns across 7 bases. CDR3 length: 14 residues. The V gene end was trimmed by 2 bases and the J gene end by 6 bases; junction bases not matched to a gene: 3. Germline-derived CDR1 and CDR2 are WSHSY and SAAADI.

The V call is TRBV7-2, the J call TRBJ2-3, with TRBD1 matching over 10 bases. Germline assignment: CDR1 SGHTA and CDR2 FQGNSA. After removal of 3 bases from V and 1 base from J, the junction contained 10 bases not matched to a gene. The CDR3 extends over 18 amino acids. The CDR3 protein is CASSFWAGGTGGTDTQYF. The CDR3 nucleotides read TGTGCCAGCAGCTTTTGGGCTGGGGGGACAGGGGGCACAGATACGCAGTATTTT.

The gene calls are TRBV7-2 and TRBJ1-5, with D maybe TRBD1 (6 bases). CDR3 length: 14 residues. V lost 2 bases and J 6 bases, leaving 11 bases between the germline ends. CDR1 and CDR2 (germline): SGHTA, FQGNSA. CDR3 sequence reads: CASSLTGGGQPQHF. For the CDR3, the DNA is TGTGCCAGCAGCTTAACTGGGGGCGGTCAGCCCCAGCATTTT.

The chain has TRBV6-2 or TRBV6-3 and TRBJ2-5; D gene ambiguous. Germline values: CDR1 MNHEY, CDR2 SVGEGT. Trimming removed 4 bases at V and 11 bases at J, with 14 bases between. This CDR3 comprises 12 residues. The CDR3 sequence is CASSSRTPQQYF. The CDR3, as DNA: TGTGCCAGCAGTTCCCGGACCCCTCAGCAGTACTTC.

J is TRBJ1-2 and V is TRBV5-6; D gene unclear. The CDR3 runs 11 residues. CDR1 is SGHDT and CDR2 is YYEEEE in the germline V gene. V was shortened by 2 bases and J by 8 bases, with 7 bases between the two germline ends. The CDR3 region is CASSFMSGYTF. Here the CDR3 DNA reads TGTGCCAGCAGCTTTATGTCCGGCTACACCTTC. The variable domain in full, with the rest retrieved from reference TRBV5-6 and TRBJ1-2, is DAGVTQSPTHLIKTRGQQVTLRCSPKSGHDTVSWYQQALGQGPQFIFQYYEEEERQRGNFPDRFSGHQFPNYSSELNVNALLLGDSALYLCASSFMSGYTFGSGTRLTVV.

The chain uses TRBV12-3 or TRBV12-4 and TRBJ1-2, with D perhaps TRBD1 (6 bases). This CDR3 contains 14 residues. Trimming took 5 bases from V and 8 from J, leaving 18 bases between them. CDR3: CASSRTGTARGYTF. CDR3 sequence (DNA): TGTGCCAGCAGTAGAACAGGGACTGCAAGAGGCTACACCTTC.

The chain employs TRBV4-1 and TRBJ2-4; 8 nucleotides agree with TRBD2. The J call may be incorrect, as the DNA end agrees better with TRBJ2-7. Per the germline V gene, CDR1 is MGHRA and CDR2 is YSYEKL. The CDR3 consists of 16 residues. CDR3 amino acids: CASSQGFGGASYEQYF. In nucleotides, the CDR3 is TGCGCCAGCAGCCAGGGTTTCGGGGGGGCCTCCTACGAGCAGTACTTC.

This clonotype has just a few counts. This sequence joins TRBV7-2 and TRBJ2-1, with D hard to call. Germline V gene data show CDR1 as SGHTA and CDR2 as FQGNSA. This CDR3 has 13 residues. The V gene lost 5 bases and the J gene lost 7 bases, with 12 bases spanning the gap. Here the CDR3 reads CASSHEPRNEQFF. The CDR3 region has the DNA TGTGCCAGCAGCCACGAACCACGGAATGAGCAGTTCTTC.

A few counts support this clonotype. This chain connects TRBV6-1 to TRBJ2-5; D gene ambiguous. CDR1 is MNHNS and CDR2 is SASEGT in the germline V gene. V lost 3 bases to trimming and J lost 0 bases, with 8 bases between them. The CDR3 consists of 14 residues. The CDR3 nucleotides read TGTGCCAGCAGTGAGGTTTTGGACCAAGAGACCCAGTACTTC. This translates into CASSEVLDQETQYF.

The chain links TRBV6-1 to TRBJ2-1; TRBD1 matches at 8 bases. Germline V lookup: CDR1 MNHNS, CDR2 SASEGT. V was pared by 6 bases and J by 10 bases, with 5 bases of the junction left unmatched. The CDR3 sequence is 12 residues long. The CDR3 DNA reads as TGTGCCAGCAGGGCCCCAGGGGGCGAGCAGTTCTTC. Protein product: CASRAPGGEQFF.

The chain uses TRBV3-1 and TRBJ2-3; D not resolved. The CDR3 consists of 14 residues. V was cut by 2 bases and J by 0 bases, with 6 bases left in between. CDR1 LGHDT and CDR2 YNNKEL come from the germline V gene (reference sequence). The chain's CDR3 is CASSQMASTDTQYF. As DNA, the CDR3 is TGTGCCAGCAGCCAAATGGCCAGCACAGATACGCAGTATTTT.

In the case of this clonotype: This may stem from a read error, because a much larger clone lies one nucleotide away. V is TRBV20-1 and J is TRBJ2-1, with TRBD2 matching 9 bases. TRBJ2-7 matches the DNA end more closely, so the J call is doubtful. The CDR3 contains 14 residues. Germline lookup yields CDR1 DFQATT and CDR2 SNEGSKA (reference sequence). The CDR3 is CSALGLANYNEQYF. For the CDR3, the DNA is TGCAGTGCTTTAGGACTAGCGAACTACAATGAGCAGTACTTC.

The chain combines TRBV20-1 with TRBJ1-3, with D unclear. The CDR3 loop spans 13 amino acids. V was trimmed by 6 bases and J by 0 bases, leaving 9 bases between them. Germline CDR1 and CDR2: DFQATT and SNEGSKA (reference sequence). CDR3 in amino acids: CSARWGSGNTIYF. CDR3 coding DNA: TGCAGTGCCCGGTGGGGCTCTGGAAACACCATATATTTT.

The CDR3 nucleotides are TGTGCCAGCAGCTTTAATAGGGCGACACCCCTCCACTTT. Its protein product is CASSFNRATPLHF. The chain couples TRBV7-2 to TRBJ1-6; no clear D gene. Germline lookup yields CDR1 SGHTA and CDR2 FQGNSA. The CDR3 has 13 residues. Trimming cost V 3 bases and J 11 bases, with 11 bases left between them.